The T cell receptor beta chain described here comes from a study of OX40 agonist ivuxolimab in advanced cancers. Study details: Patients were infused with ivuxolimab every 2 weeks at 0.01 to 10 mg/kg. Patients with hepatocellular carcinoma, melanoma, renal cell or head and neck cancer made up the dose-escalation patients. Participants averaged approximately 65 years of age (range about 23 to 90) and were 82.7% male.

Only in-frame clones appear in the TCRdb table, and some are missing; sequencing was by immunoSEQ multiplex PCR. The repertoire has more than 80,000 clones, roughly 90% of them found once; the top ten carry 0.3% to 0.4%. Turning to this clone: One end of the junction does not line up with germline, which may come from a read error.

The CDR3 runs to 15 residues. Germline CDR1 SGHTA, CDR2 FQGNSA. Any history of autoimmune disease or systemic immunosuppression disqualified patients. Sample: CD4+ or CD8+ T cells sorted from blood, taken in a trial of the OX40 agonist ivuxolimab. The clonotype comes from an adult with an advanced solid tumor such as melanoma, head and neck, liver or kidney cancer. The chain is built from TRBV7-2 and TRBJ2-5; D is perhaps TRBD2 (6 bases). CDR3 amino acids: CASSLARGSGEAQYF. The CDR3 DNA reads TGTGCCAGCAGCTTAGCGCGAGGTAGCGGAGAGGCCCAGTACTTC. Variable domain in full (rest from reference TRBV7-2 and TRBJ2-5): GAGVSQSPSNKVTEKGKDVELRCDPISGHTALYWYRQSLGQGLEFLIYFQGNSAPDKSGLPSDRFSAERTGGSVSTLTIQRTQQEDSAVYLCASSLARGSGEAQYFGPGTRLLVL.